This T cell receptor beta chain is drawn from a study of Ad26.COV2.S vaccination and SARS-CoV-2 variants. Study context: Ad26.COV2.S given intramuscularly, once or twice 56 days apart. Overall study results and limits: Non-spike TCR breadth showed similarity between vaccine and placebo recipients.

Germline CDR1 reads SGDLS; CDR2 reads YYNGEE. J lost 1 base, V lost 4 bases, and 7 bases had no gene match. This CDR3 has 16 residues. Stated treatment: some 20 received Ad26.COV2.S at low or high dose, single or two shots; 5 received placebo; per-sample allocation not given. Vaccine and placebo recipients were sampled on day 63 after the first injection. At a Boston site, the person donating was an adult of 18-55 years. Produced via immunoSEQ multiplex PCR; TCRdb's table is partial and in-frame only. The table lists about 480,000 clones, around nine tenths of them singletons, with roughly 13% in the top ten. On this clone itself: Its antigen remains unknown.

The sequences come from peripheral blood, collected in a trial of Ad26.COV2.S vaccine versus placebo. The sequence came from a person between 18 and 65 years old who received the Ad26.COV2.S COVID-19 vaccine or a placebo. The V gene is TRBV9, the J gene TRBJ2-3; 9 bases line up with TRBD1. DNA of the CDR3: TGTGCCAGCAGCTCTCACAGGGGGCCGGGCACAGATACGCAGTATTTT. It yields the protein CASSSHRGPGTDTQYF. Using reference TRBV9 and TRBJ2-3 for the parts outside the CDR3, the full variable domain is DSGVTQTPKHLITATGQRVTLRCSPRSGDLSVYWYQQSLDQGLQFLIQYYNGEERAKGNILERFSAQQFPDLHSELNLSSLELGDSALYFCASSSHRGPGTDTQYFGPGTRLTVL.